Below are 7 T cell receptor beta chains sequenced from a single sample in a study of cytomegalovirus exposure and HLA in healthy donors. It was with 60 Vbeta and 13 Jbeta primers that the PCR ran. Clones were sequenced by immunoSEQ multiplex PCR, and TCRdb holds only the in-frame ones, with some missing. This sample has approximately 130,000 clones, with around 85% found just once. Sample: PBMCs. The receptors originated from a woman in her 30s in good health and CMV-seropositive.

This clone was detected only once. A junction end diverges from the germline sequence, so it may reflect a read error. The chain joins TRBV7-9 to TRBJ2-5; 12 bases are a match to TRBD2. Looked up from germline, CDR1 is SEHNR and CDR2 is FQNEAQ (reference sequence). The CDR3 contains 15 residues. The CDR3 sequence is CASSLAGGYQETQYF. CDR3 nucleotides: TGTGCCAGCAGCCTAGCGGGAGGGTACCAAGAGACCCAGTACTTC.

The chain uses TRBV5-1 and TRBJ2-2, with TRBD1 matching over 8 bases. The CDR3 runs 15 residues. Germline CDR1 SGHRS, CDR2 YFSETQ. The CDR3 DNA reads as TGCGCTTCTACCTGGGGGACAGGTGGCACCGGGGAGCTGTTTTTT. This encodes CASTWGTGGTGELFF. Drawing the rest from reference TRBV5-1 and TRBJ2-2, the complete variable domain is KAGVTQTPRYLIKTRGQQVTLSCSPISGHRSVSWYQQTPGQGLQFLFEYFSETQRNKGNFPGRFSGRQFSNSRSEMNVSTLELGDSALYLCASTWGTGGTGELFFGEGSRLTVL.

The rearrangement links TRBV28 to TRBJ1-2, with TRBD1 matching over 7 bases. CDR3 length: 14 residues. The V and J ends lost 5 bases and 4 bases, in that order; junction bases with no gene match: 7. Germline V gives CDR1 MDHEN, CDR2 SYDVKM. CDR3 DNA sequence: TGTGCCAGCAGTATTCCGGGACAGTCCTATGGCTACACCTTC. Translated: CASSIPGQSYGYTF.

The V gene is TRBV7-9, the J gene TRBJ1-2; 7 nucleotides agree with TRBD1. The J segment lost 4 bases and the V segment lost 1 base, leaving 3 bases of the junction unmatched. The CDR3 spans 14 residues. Germline CDR1 reads SEHNR; CDR2 reads FQNEAQ (reference sequence). CDR3 sequence reads: CASSLGTGLYGYTF. The CDR3 DNA reads TGTGCCAGCAGCTTAGGGACAGGTCTCTATGGCTACACCTTC.

This chain connects TRBV6-1 to TRBJ1-1, with TRBD1 as a possible D gene (6 bases). Germline CDR1 reads MNHNS; CDR2 reads SASEGT. The ends were cut back, 0 bases at V and 2 bases at J, with 13 bases in the middle. This CDR3 has 16 amino acids. CDR3 in DNA: TGTGCCAGCAGTGAAGCGCCGAGGGGGGGCAACACTGAAGCTTTCTTT. Encoded protein: CASSEAPRGGNTEAFF.

In DNA form, the CDR3 reads TGCGCCAGCAGCCTAATAGGACATGATTCAAACACTGAAGCTTTCTTT. The encoded protein is CASSLIGHDSNTEAFF. The rearrangement links TRBV5-1 to TRBJ1-1; the D gene is possibly TRBD1 (5 bases). V gave up 4 bases and J gave up 2 bases, with 18 bases separating them. CDR1 is SGHRS, CDR2 YFSETQ, per germline. CDR3 length equals 16 residues.

The rearrangement links TRBV5-5 to TRBJ2-7; a weak D match, TRBD1 (6 bases). This CDR3 spans 14 amino acids. Germline V gene data show CDR1 as SGHKS and CDR2 as YYEKEE (reference sequence). Trimming left V 3 bases short and J 4 bases short, with 14 bases between. The CDR3 loop reads CASSSPGTLYEQYF. The CDR3 coding sequence is TGTGCCAGCAGCTCCCCCGGGACACTTTACGAGCAGTACTTC.